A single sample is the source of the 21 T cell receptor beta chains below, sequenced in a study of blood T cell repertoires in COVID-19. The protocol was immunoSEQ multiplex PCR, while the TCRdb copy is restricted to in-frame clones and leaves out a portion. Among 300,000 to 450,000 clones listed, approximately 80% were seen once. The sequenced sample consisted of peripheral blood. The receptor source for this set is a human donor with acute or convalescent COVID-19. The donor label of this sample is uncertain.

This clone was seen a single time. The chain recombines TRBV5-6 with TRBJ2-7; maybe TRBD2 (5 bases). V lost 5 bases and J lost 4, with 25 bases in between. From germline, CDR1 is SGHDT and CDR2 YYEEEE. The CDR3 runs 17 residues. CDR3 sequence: CASSRTNSGRRPYEQYF. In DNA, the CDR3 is TGTGCCAGCAGTAGAACGAACAGTGGGAGAAGGCCGTACGAGCAGTACTTC.

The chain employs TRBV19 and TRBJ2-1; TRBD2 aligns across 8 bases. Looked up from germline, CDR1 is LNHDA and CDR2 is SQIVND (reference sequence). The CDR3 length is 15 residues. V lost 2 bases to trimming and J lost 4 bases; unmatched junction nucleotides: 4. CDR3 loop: CASSIRSGGYNEQFF. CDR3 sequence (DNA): TGTGCCAGTAGTATAAGGAGCGGGGGATACAATGAGCAGTTCTTC.

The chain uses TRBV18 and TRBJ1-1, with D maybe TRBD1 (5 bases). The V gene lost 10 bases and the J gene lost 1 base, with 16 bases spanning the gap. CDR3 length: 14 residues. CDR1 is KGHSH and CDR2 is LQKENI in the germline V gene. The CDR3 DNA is TGTGCCACCCTCCCAGGGCGGACGAACACTGAAGCTTTCTTT. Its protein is CATLPGRTNTEAFF. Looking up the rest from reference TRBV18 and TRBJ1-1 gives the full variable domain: NAGVMQNPRHLVRRRGQEARLRCSPMKGHSHVYWYRQLPEEGLKFMVYLQKENIIDESGMPKERFSAEFPKEGPSILRIQQVVRGDSAAYFCATLPGRTNTEAFFGQGTRLTVV.

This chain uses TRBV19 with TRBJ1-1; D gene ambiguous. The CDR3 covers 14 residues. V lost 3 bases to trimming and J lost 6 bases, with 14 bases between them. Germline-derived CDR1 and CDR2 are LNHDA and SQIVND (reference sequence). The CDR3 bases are TGTGCCAGTAGTATCCACATGAAAAACCCTGAAGCTTTCTTT. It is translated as CASSIHMKNPEAFF.

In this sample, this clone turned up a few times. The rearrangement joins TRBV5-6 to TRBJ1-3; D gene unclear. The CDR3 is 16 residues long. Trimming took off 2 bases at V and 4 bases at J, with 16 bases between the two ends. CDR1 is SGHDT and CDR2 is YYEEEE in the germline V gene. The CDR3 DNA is TGTGCCAGCAGCTTAGCCATGAGGGTTGGAGGAAACACCATATATTTT. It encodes CASSLAMRVGGNTIYF.

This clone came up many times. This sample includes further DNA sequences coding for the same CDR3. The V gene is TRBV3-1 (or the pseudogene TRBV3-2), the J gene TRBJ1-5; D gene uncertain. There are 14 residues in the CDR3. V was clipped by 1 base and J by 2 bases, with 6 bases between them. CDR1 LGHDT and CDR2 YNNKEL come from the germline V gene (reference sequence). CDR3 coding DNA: TGTGCCAGCAGCCAAGCTTCTGGCAATCAGCCCCAGCATTTT. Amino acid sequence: CASSQASGNQPQHF.

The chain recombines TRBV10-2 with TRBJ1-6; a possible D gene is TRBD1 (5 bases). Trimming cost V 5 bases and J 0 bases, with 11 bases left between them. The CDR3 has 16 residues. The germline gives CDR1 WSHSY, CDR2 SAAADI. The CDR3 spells CASSYRQSSYNSPLHF. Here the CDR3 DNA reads TGCGCCAGCAGTTATCGACAGAGCTCCTATAATTCACCCCTCCACTTT.

The CDR3 reads CASRPRGHSYEQYF. Written as DNA, the CDR3 is TGTGCCAGCAGGCCCCGCGGGCACTCCTACGAGCAGTACTTC. V and J are TRBV2 and TRBJ2-7; possibly TRBD2 for D (5 bases). V was shortened by 6 bases and J by 0 bases, with 12 bases between the two germline ends. The CDR3 has 14 residues. The germline gives CDR1 SNHLY, CDR2 FYNNEI. The full variable domain, with the rest looked up from reference TRBV2 and TRBJ2-7, is EPEVTQTPSHQVTQMGQEVILRCVPISNHLYFYWYRQILGQKVEFLVSFYNNEISEKSEIFDDQFSVERPDGSNFTLKIRSTKLEDSAMYFCASRPRGHSYEQYFGPGTRLTVT.

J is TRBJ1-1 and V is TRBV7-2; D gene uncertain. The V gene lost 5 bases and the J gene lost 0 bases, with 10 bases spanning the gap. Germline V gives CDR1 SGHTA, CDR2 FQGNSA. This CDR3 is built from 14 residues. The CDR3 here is CASSEQRMNTEAFF. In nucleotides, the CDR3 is TGTGCCAGCAGCGAACAGAGAATGAACACTGAAGCTTTCTTT.

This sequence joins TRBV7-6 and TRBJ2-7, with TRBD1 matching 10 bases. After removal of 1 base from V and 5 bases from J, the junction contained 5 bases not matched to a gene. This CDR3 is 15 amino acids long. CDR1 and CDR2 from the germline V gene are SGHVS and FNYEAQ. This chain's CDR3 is CASSLVGTGVNEQYF. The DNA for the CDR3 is TGTGCCAGCAGCTTAGTGGGGACAGGGGTAAACGAGCAGTACTTC.

The CDR3 spells CASSSLDRGFGNTIYF. CDR3 coding DNA: TGTGCCAGCTCATCCCTCGACAGGGGGTTTGGAAACACCATATATTTT. V gene TRBV18 combines with J gene TRBJ1-3; TRBD1 matches at 9 bases. The ends lost 5 bases at V and 3 bases at J; junction bases unmatched: 8. Germline values: CDR1 KGHSH, CDR2 LQKENI. The CDR3 covers 16 residues.

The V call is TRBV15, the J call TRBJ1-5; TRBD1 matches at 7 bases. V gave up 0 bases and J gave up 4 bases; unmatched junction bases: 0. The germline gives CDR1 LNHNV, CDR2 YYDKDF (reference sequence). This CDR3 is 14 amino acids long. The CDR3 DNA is TGTGCCACCAGCAGAGACAGGGGGAATCAGCCCCAGCATTTT. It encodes CATSRDRGNQPQHF.

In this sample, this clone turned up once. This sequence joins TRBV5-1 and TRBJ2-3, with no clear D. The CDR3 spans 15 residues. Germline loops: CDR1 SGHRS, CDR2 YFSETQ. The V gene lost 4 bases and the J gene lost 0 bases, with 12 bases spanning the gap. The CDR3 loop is CASSPLDSSTDTQYF. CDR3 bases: TGCGCCAGCAGCCCCTTAGATTCTAGCACAGATACGCAGTATTTT.

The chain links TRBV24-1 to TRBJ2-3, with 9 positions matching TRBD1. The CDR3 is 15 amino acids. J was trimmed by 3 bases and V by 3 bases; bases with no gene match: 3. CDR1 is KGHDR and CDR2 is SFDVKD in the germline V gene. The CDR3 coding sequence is TGTGCCACCAGTGATCTAGGACAGGGGACAGATACGCAGTATTTT. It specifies CATSDLGQGTDTQYF.

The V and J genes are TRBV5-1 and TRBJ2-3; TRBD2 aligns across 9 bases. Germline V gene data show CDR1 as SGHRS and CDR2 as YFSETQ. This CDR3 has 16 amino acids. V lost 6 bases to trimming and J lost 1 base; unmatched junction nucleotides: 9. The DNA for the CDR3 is TGCGCCAGCAACCAACCGATAGCGGGGGGCACAGATACGCAGTATTTT. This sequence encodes CASNQPIAGGTDTQYF.

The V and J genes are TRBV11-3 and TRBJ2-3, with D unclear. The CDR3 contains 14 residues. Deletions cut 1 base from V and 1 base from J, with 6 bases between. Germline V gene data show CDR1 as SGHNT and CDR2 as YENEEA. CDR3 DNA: TGTGCCAGCAGCTTAGGCCAGGGCACAGATACGCAGTATTTT. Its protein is CASSLGQGTDTQYF.

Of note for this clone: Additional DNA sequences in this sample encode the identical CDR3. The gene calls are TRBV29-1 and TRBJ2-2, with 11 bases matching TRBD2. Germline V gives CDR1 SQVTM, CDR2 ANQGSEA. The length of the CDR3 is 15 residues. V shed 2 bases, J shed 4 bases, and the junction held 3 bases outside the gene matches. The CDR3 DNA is TGCAGCGTTGAACTAGCGGGGGGTCCCACCGGGGAGCTGTTTTTT. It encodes CSVELAGGPTGELFF.

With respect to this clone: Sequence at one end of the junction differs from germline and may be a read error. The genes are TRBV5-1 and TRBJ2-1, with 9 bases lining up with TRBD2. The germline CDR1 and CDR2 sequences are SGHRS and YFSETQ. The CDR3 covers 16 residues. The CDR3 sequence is CASSLDPLAGYSEQFF. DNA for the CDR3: TGCGCCAGCAGCTTGGATCCGCTAGCGGGGTACAGTGAGCAGTTCTTC.

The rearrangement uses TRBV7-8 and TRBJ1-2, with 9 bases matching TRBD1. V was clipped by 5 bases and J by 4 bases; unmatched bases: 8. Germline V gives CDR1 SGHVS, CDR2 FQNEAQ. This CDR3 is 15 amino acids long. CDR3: CASSTRDRVGYGYTF. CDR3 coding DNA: TGTGCCAGCAGCACCCGGGACAGGGTAGGCTATGGCTACACCTTC.

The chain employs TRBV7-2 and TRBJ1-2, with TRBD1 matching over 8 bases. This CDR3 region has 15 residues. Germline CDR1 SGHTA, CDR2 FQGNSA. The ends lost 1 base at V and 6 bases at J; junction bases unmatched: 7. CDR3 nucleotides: TGTGCCAGCAGCTTAGACAGGGGGAAATTGAATGGCTACACCTTC. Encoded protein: CASSLDRGKLNGYTF.

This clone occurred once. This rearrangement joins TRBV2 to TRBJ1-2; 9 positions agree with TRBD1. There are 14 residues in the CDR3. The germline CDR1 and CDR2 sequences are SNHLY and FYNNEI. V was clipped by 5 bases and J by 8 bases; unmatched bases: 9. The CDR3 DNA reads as TGTGCCAGCAGTCCACAAGGGACAGGGCTGGGCTACACCTTC. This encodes CASSPQGTGLGYTF.